This TCR beta chain originates from a study of cytomegalovirus exposure and HLA in healthy donors. General study results and limits: Looking again later, the authors saw that most CMV-associated TCR beta chains seemed HLA-restricted. The number of N-insertions in an Asian-associated ancestry cluster was reportedly below the 666-donor mean in a later analysis. There were some V segments, including TRBV6-2 and TRBV6-3, excluded as indistinguishable.

Germline CDR1 is GTSNPN and CDR2 is SVGIG (reference sequence). V was pared by 4 bases and J by 0 bases, with 6 bases between. The CDR3 extends over 13 amino acids. Use of 60 Vbeta and 13 Jbeta primers characterized the PCR. Sequenced by immunoSEQ multiplex PCR; TCRdb stores in-frame clones only, minus some. The sample has 190,000 or so clones, 75% to 90% seen once; the top ten hold 1.5% to 2%. Notes on this clone: Its target is unknown.

Sequencing input: PBMCs. V is TRBV30 and J is TRBJ2-2; D gene ambiguous. This sequence originates from a man in his fifties or sixties in good health and CMV-seronegative. In nucleotides, the CDR3 is TGTGCCTGGACACGGTCGAACACCGGGGAGCTGTTTTTT. Protein: CAWTRSNTGELFF.